This is a list of T cell receptor beta chains from one sample in a study of radiation and T cells in renal cell carcinoma. Generated by immunoSEQ multiplex PCR, the TCRdb table keeps only in-frame clones and is missing some. The sample yields approximately 75,000 clones, 82% seen once. The source was blood, collected from a patient whose treatment included radiotherapy and nephrectomy. These receptors were collected from a man aged 55 to 69 with renal cell carcinoma. CDR3s include the opening cysteine and the closing phenylalanine or tryptophan. A D gene is named only where the DNA matches it firmly. A row's size may be missing; if present it is once, few, many or a size class.

V,J,D,size,CDR3,DNA
TRBV25-1,TRBJ1-1,TRBD1,NA,CASTLTGLNTEAFF,TGTGCCAGCACACTGACAGGGCTGAACACTGAAGCTTTCTTT
TRBV9,TRBJ1-5,NA,NA,CASSATGTENQPQHF,TGTGCCAGCAGCGCAACCGGGACGGAGAATCAGCCCCAGCATTTT
TRBV5-1,TRBJ2-3,NA,once,CASSQSDATDTQYF,TGCGCCAGCAGCCAATCCGATGCCACAGATACGCAGTATTTT
TRBV10-1,TRBJ1-1,NA,NA,CASSESGRHTEAFF,TGCGCCAGCAGTGAGTCGGGACGGCACACTGAAGCTTTCTTT
TRBV2,TRBJ1-6,NA,NA,CASSESKARGVGSPLHF,TGTGCCAGCAGTGAATCGAAGGCCAGGGGAGTGGGATCACCCCTCCACTTT
TRBV5-4,TRBJ1-3,NA,NA,CASSLRSGNTIYF,TGTGCCAGCAGCTTGAGGTCTGGAAACACCATATATTTT
TRBV7-2,TRBJ1-6,NA,NA,CASSLYRDSPLHF,TGTGCCAGCAGCTTATATAGGGATTCACCCCTCCACTTT
TRBV27,TRBJ1-1,NA,few,CASSLPGMITEAFF,TGTGCCAGCAGTTTACCCGGGATGATCACTGAAGCTTTCTTT
TRBV19,TRBJ2-7,TRBD2,NA,CASSMPGLAYEQYF,TGTGCCAGTAGTATGCCTGGACTAGCCTACGAGCAGTACTTC
TRBV27,TRBJ2-3,TRBD2,NA,CASRPNSGRPDTQYF,TGTGCCAGCAGACCAAATAGCGGGAGACCAGATACGCAGTATTTT
TRBV6-5,TRBJ1-4,NA,NA,CASKRSGLNEKLFF,TGTGCCAGCAAGAGATCGGGCCTTAATGAAAAACTGTTTTTT
TRBV5-1,TRBJ2-1,TRBD1,NA,CASSTGQGLTYNEQFF,TGCGCCAGCAGCACGGGACAGGGTCTAACTTACAATGAGCAGTTCTTC
TRBV9,TRBJ2-1,NA,NA,CASRGPGHTFDEQFF,TGTGCCAGCAGGGGGCCGGGACATACCTTCGATGAGCAGTTCTTC
TRBV5-6,TRBJ2-3,NA,NA,CASSFHLRETQYF,TGTGCCAGCAGCTTCCACCTCAGGGAGACGCAGTATTTT
TRBV5-6,TRBJ2-3,NA,NA,CASSLGGVNTDTQYF,TGTGCCAGCAGCTTGGGCGGAGTAAACACAGATACGCAGTATTTT
TRBV19,TRBJ2-7,NA,once,CASSQPSTRSSYEQYF,TGTGCCAGTAGTCAACCATCTACCCGGAGCTCCTACGAGCAGTACTTC
TRBV10-3,TRBJ1-1,NA,once,CAISESGQEAFF,TGTGCCATCAGTGAGTCGGGCCAGGAAGCTTTCTTT
TRBV11-1,TRBJ2-7,NA,NA,CASSVETAPSEQYF,TGTGCCAGCAGCGTCGAGACGGCCCCCTCCGAGCAGTACTTC
TRBV27,TRBJ1-1,NA,few,CAAGRTEAFF,TGTGCAGCTGGGCGGACTGAAGCTTTCTTT
TRBV30,TRBJ2-3,TRBD2,NA,CAWISGLAASTDTQYF,TGTGCCTGGATATCGGGACTAGCGGCTTCCACAGATACGCAGTATTTT
TRBV11-2,TRBJ2-7,TRBD1,NA,CASSLDDRGGYEQYF,TGTGCCAGCAGCTTAGATGACAGGGGAGGATACGAGCAGTACTTC
TRBV5-1,TRBJ1-2,NA,NA,CASSLGPGDYGYTF,TGCGCCAGCAGCTTGGGGCCAGGGGATTATGGCTACACCTTC
TRBV29-1,TRBJ2-3,TRBD1,few,CSAGQGMDTQYF,TGCAGCGCTGGACAGGGCATGGATACGCAGTATTTT
TRBV29-1,TRBJ2-7,TRBD1,NA,CSVAHRDRAGEQYF,TGCAGCGTTGCCCACCGGGACAGGGCCGGCGAGCAGTACTTC
TRBV4-3,TRBJ2-3,NA,NA,CASSQERRDTQYF,TGCGCCAGCAGCCAAGAAAGGCGAGATACGCAGTATTTT
TRBV7-2,TRBJ2-5,NA,NA,CASSFTGGETQYF,TGTGCCAGCAGCTTTACAGGAGGCGAGACCCAGTACTTC
TRBV29-1,TRBJ1-1,NA,few,CSVEGRETEAFF,TGCAGCGTTGAAGGCAGGGAAACTGAAGCTTTCTTT
TRBV4-3,TRBJ2-2,TRBD2,many,CASSPSGRYTGELFF,TGCGCCAGCAGCCCGAGCGGGAGGTACACCGGGGAGCTGTTTTTT
TRBV28,TRBJ1-3,NA,few,CASTSGTAINF,TGTGCCAGCACCTCCGGGACGGCTATAAATTTT
TRBV19,TRBJ2-7,NA,NA,CASSRARDLYEQYF,TGTGCCAGTAGTCGTGCCCGGGACTTGTACGAGCAGTACTTC
TRBV27,TRBJ1-3,NA,NA,CASSRYQGTGNTIYF,TGTGCCAGCAGTCGATATCAGGGAACCGGAAACACCATATATTTT
TRBV27,TRBJ1-2,TRBD1,NA,CASSSTGGRYGYTF,TGTGCCAGCAGTTCGACAGGGGGCAGGTATGGCTACACCTTC
TRBV28,TRBJ2-7,TRBD1,NA,CASRSLTGPGGEQYF,TGTGCCAGCAGATCCCTGACAGGGCCTGGGGGAGAGCAGTACTTC
TRBV2,TRBJ1-4,NA,NA,CASSEQGAGTNEKLFF,TGTGCCAGCAGTGAGCAGGGTGCTGGAACTAATGAAAAACTGTTTTTT
TRBV29-1,TRBJ2-3,NA,few,CSVDRRTTDTQYF,TGCAGCGTTGACAGGCGGACCACAGATACGCAGTATTTT
TRBV5-1,TRBJ2-5,NA,NA,CASSRAQGGQETQYF,TGCGCCAGCAGCCGTGCCCAGGGAGGACAAGAGACCCAGTACTTC
TRBV5-4,TRBJ2-5,TRBD2,NA,CASSLPSGGGQETQYF,TGTGCCAGCAGCTTGCCCTCGGGGGGGGGACAAGAGACCCAGTACTTC
TRBV18,TRBJ2-2,TRBD2,NA,CASSLRLADDLNTGELFF,TGTGCCAGCTCACTACGACTAGCGGACGACCTCAACACCGGGGAGCTGTTTTTT
TRBV6-5,TRBJ2-3,TRBD2,once,CASSYSAGAGPDTQYF,TGTGCCAGCAGTTACTCTGCGGGAGCGGGGCCAGATACGCAGTATTTT
TRBV5-4,TRBJ2-1,NA,NA,CASSLGTHIYNEQFF,TGTGCCAGCAGCTTGGGGACCCACATCTACAATGAGCAGTTCTTC
TRBV19,TRBJ2-3,NA,once,CASSIKVGVSDTQYF,TGTGCCAGTAGTATAAAGGTGGGGGTATCAGATACGCAGTATTTT
TRBV14,TRBJ2-3,TRBD2,NA,CASSLLSGGEYTDTQYF,TGTGCCAGCAGCCTCTTAAGCGGGGGAGAATACACAGATACGCAGTATTTT
TRBV6-5,TRBJ2-1,TRBD2,once,CASTGGAYNEQFF,TGTGCCAGCACCGGGGGGGCCTACAATGAGCAGTTCTTC
TRBV7-9,TRBJ2-7,TRBD1,NA,CASSLGTGESYEQYF,TGTGCCAGCAGCTTGGGGACAGGGGAGTCCTACGAGCAGTACTTC
TRBV5-1,TRBJ1-5,NA,NA,CASSLDGGSNQPQHF,TGCGCCAGCAGCTTGGATGGGGGGAGTAATCAGCCCCAGCATTTT
TRBV5-1,TRBJ2-7,NA,few,CASSLGHAYEQYF,TGCGCCAGCAGCTTGGGGCATGCCTACGAGCAGTACTTC
TRBV28,TRBJ2-7,TRBD2,NA,CASKTPGLAYEQYF,TGTGCCAGCAAAACCCCGGGACTAGCGTACGAGCAGTACTTC
TRBV10-3,TRBJ2-2,TRBD2,few,CAISESEREIGELFF,TGTGCCATCAGTGAGTCGGAGCGGGAAATCGGGGAGCTGTTTTTT
TRBV28,TRBJ2-4,NA,NA,CASSPGTPPAENIQYF,TGTGCCAGCAGTCCCGGGACTCCCCCGGCGGAAAACATTCAGTACTTC
TRBV2,TRBJ2-2,NA,NA,CASSVRRAGELFF,TGTGCCAGCAGTGTCCGAAGGGCCGGGGAGCTGTTTTTT
TRBV27,TRBJ2-6,NA,NA,CASSWSRAGGANVLTF,TGTGCCAGCAGTTGGTCCAGGGCCGGGGGGGCCAACGTCCTGACTTTC
TRBV5-6,TRBJ2-2,NA,once,CASSVANTGELFF,TGTGCCAGCAGTGTGGCGAACACCGGGGAGCTGTTTTTT
TRBV7-6,TRBJ2-1,TRBD1,NA,CASSSFTGGKYNEQFF,TGTGCCAGCAGCTCTTTTACAGGGGGCAAATACAATGAGCAGTTCTTC
TRBV7-9,TRBJ2-2,NA,NA,CASSLGPANTGELFF,TGTGCCAGCAGCTTAGGACCCGCGAACACCGGGGAGCTGTTTTTT
TRBV14,TRBJ2-7,TRBD1,NA,CASSLTGQVVYEQYF,TGTGCCAGCAGCCTTACGGGACAGGTGGTTTACGAGCAGTACTTC
TRBV4-1,TRBJ2-7,TRBD2,NA,CANSQASGTSEYEQYF,TGCGCCAACAGCCAAGCGTCGGGGACTAGCGAGTACGAGCAGTACTTC
TRBV9,TRBJ2-3,NA,NA,CASSTKQRRLGAPDTQYF,TGTGCCAGCAGCACAAAACAACGTAGGTTGGGGGCGCCAGATACGCAGTATTTT
TRBV5-6,TRBJ2-3,NA,NA,CASSPKYRASSDTQYF,TGTGCCAGCAGCCCCAAATACCGGGCTAGTTCAGATACGCAGTATTTT
TRBV18,TRBJ2-2,NA,few,CASSPATGNTGELFF,TGTGCCAGCTCACCAGCGACAGGGAACACCGGGGAGCTGTTTTTT
TRBV11-2,TRBJ2-7,TRBD2,NA,CASSFRSGSVTYEQYF,TGTGCCAGCAGCTTCCGCAGCGGGAGTGTCACCTACGAGCAGTACTTC